Presented here are 22 T cell receptor beta chains from one specimen sequenced in a study of shared clonotypes between healthy human individuals (dated by TCRdb to the early 2020s). Receptor libraries were prepared by the immunoSEQ multiplex PCR assay. Sourced from immuneACCESS, this table was stored by TCRdb with only in-frame sequences that have V and J called. A share of the clones is absent; for the studies checked, an unresolved V gene accounts for under half, and the remainder has no known explanation. This sample holds about 2.3 million clones; roughly 92% were observed only once. The leading ten clones occupy 0.37% of the sample. Sequenced input: naive CD4+ T cells from PBMCs. The cell subset or site tag for this specimen amounts to: CD45RA+ positively selected. Receptors were obtained from a man between 18 and 29 years old in good health. Some clones in this sample may be carry-over from other donors' samples.

V and J are TRBV12-5 and TRBJ1-1, with D possibly matching TRBD1 (6 bases). The CDR3 extends over 14 amino acids. Germline V gene data show CDR1 as LGHNT and CDR2 as FRNRAP. V lost 2 bases, J lost 8 bases, and 15 bases lay in between. The CDR3 DNA follows: TGTGCTAGTGGTTTGAGTCGGGCGGACAGCGAAGCTTTCTTT. Its translation is CASGLSRADSEAFF.

CDR3 in amino acids: CASNLQTGGTSGSYEQYF. In DNA, the CDR3 is TGTGCCAGCAACCTACAGACAGGGGGGACTAGCGGCTCCTACGAGCAGTACTTC. The V and J genes are TRBV5-6 and TRBJ2-7, with 11 positions matching TRBD2. Germline CDR1 SGHDT, CDR2 YYEEEE. The CDR3 has 18 amino acids. Unmatched junction bases numbered 14, after V lost 6 bases and J lost 0 bases. Supplemented by reference TRBV5-6 and TRBJ2-7, the full variable domain reads DAGVTQSPTHLIKTRGQQVTLRCSPKSGHDTVSWYQQALGQGPQFIFQYYEEEERQRGNFPDRFSGHQFPNYSSELNVNALLLGDSALYLCASNLQTGGTSGSYEQYFGPGTRLTVT.

This chain uses TRBV27 with TRBJ2-1; 11 nucleotides align to TRBD1. The CDR3 is 19 residues long. CDR1 MNHEY and CDR2 SMNVEV come from the germline V gene (reference sequence). V lost 5 bases and J lost 5; bases outside the gene matches: 17. The CDR3 coding sequence is TGTGCCAGCAGTGTAAGGACAGGGGGCCGAAGGAGGGCAAACAATGAGCAGTTCTTC. Its protein is CASSVRTGGRRRANNEQFF.

The V call is TRBV5-4, the J call TRBJ2-5; D might be TRBD1 (7 bases). The germline V and J ends were trimmed by 4 bases and 11 bases, with 21 bases remaining between them. The CDR3 spans 14 residues. The germline V gene has CDR1 SGHNT and CDR2 YYREEE (reference sequence). CDR3 coding DNA: TGTGCCAGCAGCAGACCGGGACAGTCTCGGGAGCAGTACTTC. Translation: CASSRPGQSREQYF.

The chain joins TRBV7-8 to TRBJ2-3; D not certain. V gave up 6 bases and J gave up 6 bases, with 19 bases separating them. The CDR3 extends over 15 amino acids. Per germline, CDR1 SGHVS and CDR2 FQNEAQ. DNA of the CDR3: TGTGCCAGCAGTTGGACCCTATTAGAAGGCGATACGCAGTATTTT. It is translated as CASSWTLLEGDTQYF.

The chain employs TRBV4-2 and TRBJ2-7, with unresolved D. The germline V and J ends were trimmed by 0 bases and 1 base, with 7 bases remaining between them. Looked up from germline, CDR1 is LGHNA and CDR2 is YNFKEQ. The CDR3 contains 14 residues. The CDR3 spells CASSQDRLSYEQYF. The CDR3 DNA sequence: TGTGCCAGCAGCCAAGATAGGCTGTCCTACGAGCAGTACTTC.

The chain employs TRBV19 and TRBJ1-4, with D possibly matching TRBD1 (5 bases). The germline V gene has CDR1 LNHDA and CDR2 SQIVND (reference sequence). The CDR3 totals 16 residues. V was clipped by 5 bases and J by 0 bases, with 13 bases between them. This chain's CDR3 is CASSPGRVATNEKLFF. CDR3 nucleotides: TGTGCCAGTAGTCCAGGGCGGGTGGCAACTAATGAAAAACTGTTTTTT.

The chain recombines TRBV29-1 with TRBJ1-1; 7 bases line up with TRBD1. The CDR3 loop spans 13 amino acids. V was clipped by 4 bases and J by 1 base; unmatched bases: 3. Germline CDR1 and CDR2: SQVTM and ANQGSEA. Written as DNA, the CDR3 is TGCAGCGTTGCAAGGACAGGGAACACTGAAGCTTTCTTT. Translating gives CSVARTGNTEAFF.

The rearrangement uses TRBV4-3 and TRBJ1-2, with no clear D. From germline, CDR1 is LGHNA and CDR2 YSLEER. V lost 0 bases to trimming and J lost 1 base, with 12 bases between them. This CDR3 has 16 amino acids. The CDR3 DNA sequence: TGCGCCAGCAGCCAAGATATGATCCCCTTTAACTATGGCTACACCTTC. Its protein product is CASSQDMIPFNYGYTF.

This clone was picked up one time. CDR3 nucleotides: TGTGCCAGCAGCCGCCAAGGGGGTACTGAAGCTTTCTTT. Its translation is CASSRQGGTEAFF. The V and J genes are TRBV11-3 and TRBJ1-1; perhaps TRBD1 as D (6 bases). The V and J ends lost 5 bases and 5 bases respectively, with 12 bases between them. This CDR3 has 13 amino acids. CDR1 and CDR2 (germline): SGHNT, YENEEA.

The V and J genes are TRBV11-1 and TRBJ2-3; a weak D match, TRBD2 (5 bases). From germline, CDR1 is SGHAT and CDR2 FQDESV (reference sequence). V lost 3 bases and J 4 bases, leaving 8 bases between the germline ends. The CDR3 is made up of 13 amino acids. The chain's CDR3 is CASSFEGPDTQYF. In DNA form, the CDR3 reads TGTGCCAGCAGCTTTGAGGGTCCAGATACGCAGTATTTT.

For this clone: The same CDR3 also results from other DNA sequences found in this sample. V usage is TRBV27 and J usage is TRBJ2-4; unclear D gene. In germline, CDR1 is MNHEY, CDR2 SMNVEV (reference sequence). Trimming took 6 bases from V and 0 from J, leaving 9 bases between them. This CDR3 has 14 amino acids. The CDR3 loop reads CASRAGLAKNIQYF. The CDR3 region has the DNA TGTGCCAGCAGGGCCGGGCTAGCCAAAAACATTCAGTACTTC.

This chain uses TRBV6-5 with TRBJ2-6, with D tentatively TRBD2 (5 bases). Germline CDR1 and CDR2: MNHEY and SVGAGI. V lost 5 bases to trimming and J lost 0 bases, with 8 bases between them. This CDR3 has 15 amino acids. This CDR3 is CASSGLSSGANVLTF. CDR3 nucleotides: TGTGCCAGCAGTGGACTGTCCTCTGGGGCCAACGTCCTGACTTTC.

The chain joins TRBV5-6 to TRBJ2-5; D gene ambiguous. The CDR3 consists of 15 residues. Germline V gene data show CDR1 as SGHDT and CDR2 as YYEEEE. Trimming pared 2 bases from V and 2 bases from J, leaving 13 bases between. The CDR3 sequence is CASSFEVSRQETQYF. As DNA, the CDR3 is TGTGCCAGCAGCTTTGAGGTCTCGAGACAAGAGACCCAGTACTTC.

The chain carries TRBV5-4 and TRBJ1-2; D is ambiguous. The CDR3 consists of 15 residues. CDR1 and CDR2 from the germline V gene are SGHNT and YYREEE (reference sequence). V was trimmed by 4 bases and J by 4 bases, leaving 17 bases between them. The CDR3 loop is CASSQPGRTIYGYTF. DNA of the CDR3: TGTGCCAGCAGCCAACCTGGACGGACGATCTATGGCTACACCTTC.

The chain couples TRBV29-1 to TRBJ1-4; tentatively, D is TRBD1 (6 bases). Germline CDR1 is SQVTM and CDR2 is ANQGSEA. The CDR3 contains 13 residues. V lost 7 bases and J lost 8, with 17 bases in between. The CDR3 here is CSALNREIEKLFF. The CDR3 nucleotides are TGCAGCGCCTTAAACAGGGAAATCGAAAAACTGTTTTTT.

The CDR3 DNA sequence: TGTGCCAGCAGTGGAGACAGTTACAACTATGGCTACACCTTC. Its protein is CASSGDSYNYGYTF. This chain links TRBV2 with TRBJ1-2; TRBD1 is a possible D gene (5 bases). This CDR3 is built from 14 residues. Germline V gene data show CDR1 as SNHLY and CDR2 as FYNNEI. V lost 4 bases to trimming and J lost 2 bases, with 11 bases between them.

V usage is TRBV28 and J usage is TRBJ1-2, with TRBD1 matching 9 bases. The ends lost 1 base at V and 6 bases at J; junction bases unmatched: 3. Germline loops: CDR1 MDHEN, CDR2 SYDVKM. The CDR3 is made up of 14 amino acids. The CDR3 DNA reads TGTGCCAGCAGTTTATCGGACAGGGGAGATGGCTACACCTTC. Encoded protein: CASSLSDRGDGYTF.

This sequence joins TRBV14 and TRBJ1-2, with 8 bases fitting TRBD1. J gave up 6 bases and V 0 bases, and 6 bases lay outside the gene matches. From germline, CDR1 is SGHDN and CDR2 FVKESK. The CDR3 totals 15 residues. The chain's CDR3 is CASSQDRAGGDGYTF. DNA for the CDR3: TGTGCCAGCAGCCAAGATCGTGCAGGGGGCGATGGCTACACCTTC.

This clone was found once. V and J are TRBV7-6 and TRBJ2-2, with 7 bases that match TRBD1. The ends lost 5 bases at V and 5 bases at J; junction bases unmatched: 11. This CDR3 is 16 amino acids long. The germline V gene has CDR1 SGHVS and CDR2 FNYEAQ. The DNA of the CDR3 is TGTGCCAGCAGCATAAGCCAAACAGGGGTTACCGGGGAGCTGTTTTTT. It codes for CASSISQTGVTGELFF.

This clone was found once. The CDR3 is CASSDPTVPDWDEKLFF. The CDR3 coding sequence is TGTGCCAGCAGTGATCCAACCGTCCCCGACTGGGATGAAAAACTGTTTTTT. The V gene is TRBV25-1, the J gene TRBJ1-4; D gene unclear. CDR1 MGHDK and CDR2 SYGVNS come from the germline V gene. Trimming took 3 bases from V and 6 from J, leaving 20 bases between them. There are 17 residues in the CDR3.

This chain links TRBV28 with TRBJ1-5; D gene ambiguous. This CDR3 contains 15 residues. Germline lookup yields CDR1 MDHEN and CDR2 SYDVKM. V was clipped by 2 bases and J by 2 bases, with 10 bases between them. The CDR3 here is CASSLAEWGNQPQHF. CDR3 bases: TGTGCCAGCAGTTTAGCGGAGTGGGGCAATCAGCCCCAGCATTTT.